The 25 T cell receptor beta chains listed next were all sequenced from one sample in a study of post-analysis software for immune sequencing data. Study findings and constraints: Five TRBV segments occurring more often in patients than controls included TRBV5-6, TRBV5-1 and TRBV20-1.

TCR beta cDNA libraries had unique molecular identifiers. TCRdb passed the PCR reads through MiXCR, listing each CDR3 protein once. The sample shows about 430,000 distinct CDR3 sequences, approximately 38% of them seen only once. No antigen has been assigned to these receptors. The sample was blood. The receptors originated from a girl aged 2-10 years with multiple sclerosis.

This clonotype has a count of ten or more. CDR3 nucleotides: TGCGCCAGCAGCTTGTGGGGGGGCGAGGACTATGGCTACACCTTC. It is translated as CASSLWGGEDYGYTF. The chain uses TRBV5-1 and TRBJ1-2, with D perhaps matching TRBD1 (6 bases). Per the germline V gene, CDR1 is SGHRS and CDR2 is YFSETQ. Trimming pared 1 base from V and 3 bases from J, leaving 13 bases between. This CDR3 has 15 residues.

This clonotype was counted many times. The chain has TRBV7-3 and TRBJ2-3, with D uncertain. This CDR3 region has 13 residues. V lost 3 bases and J 2 bases, leaving 6 bases between the germline ends. Germline V gene sequence: CDR1 SGHTA, CDR2 FQGTGA. The CDR3 is CASSLSPTDTQYF. The CDR3 nucleotides read TGTGCCAGCAGCTTGTCCCCCACAGATACGCAGTATTTT. The variable domain in full, with the rest retrieved from reference TRBV7-3 and TRBJ2-3, is GAGVSQTPSNKVTEKGKYVELRCDPISGHTALYWYRQSLGQGPEFLIYFQGTGAADDSGLPNDRFFAVRPEGSVSTLKIQRTERGDSAVYLCASSLSPTDTQYFGPGTRLTVL.

This clonotype turned up a few times. The chain joins TRBV20-1 to TRBJ2-1, with TRBD2 as a possible D gene (5 bases). Germline V lookup: CDR1 DFQATT, CDR2 SNEGSKA (reference sequence). The V and J ends lost 4 bases and 2 bases respectively, with 9 bases between them. The CDR3 runs to 13 residues. The CDR3 reads CSAMRATYNEQFF. The CDR3 DNA is TGCAGTGCTATGAGGGCCACCTACAATGAGCAGTTCTTC.

V gene TRBV6-6 combines with J gene TRBJ1-1; a possible D gene is TRBD1 (6 bases). Germline assignment: CDR1 MNHNY and CDR2 SVGAGI (reference sequence). This CDR3 region has 12 residues. Trimming took 7 bases from V and 5 from J, leaving 11 bases between them. CDR3 region: CASTRQATEAFF. The CDR3 nucleotides read TGTGCCAGCACCCGACAGGCGACTGAAGCTTTCTTT.

This clonotype came up a few times. The chain links TRBV7-2 to TRBJ2-5; 14 bases agree with TRBD2. The CDR3 contains 16 residues. CDR1 and CDR2 (germline): SGHTA, FQGNSA. The J segment lost 5 bases and the V segment lost 7 bases, leaving 9 bases of the junction unmatched. DNA of the CDR3: TGTGCCAGCACCCCGACTAGCGGGAGGGCCAGGGAGACCCAGTACTTC. The encoded protein is CASTPTSGRARETQYF.

This sequence joins TRBV15 and TRBJ2-7; D uncertain. This CDR3 has 14 residues. Trimming pared 7 bases from V and 0 bases from J, leaving 13 bases between. Looked up from germline, CDR1 is LNHNV and CDR2 is YYDKDF (reference sequence). This CDR3 is CATKAQILSYEQYF. The CDR3 bases are TGTGCCACCAAGGCACAGATTCTCTCCTACGAGCAGTACTTC.

V and J are TRBV4-1 and TRBJ2-3; D gene uncertain. The germline gives CDR1 MGHRA, CDR2 YSYEKL. V lost 1 base and J lost 4, with 15 bases in between. This CDR3 is 16 amino acids long. The chain's CDR3 is CASSQGRLGIADTQYF. CDR3 nucleotide sequence: TGCGCCAGCAGCCAAGGAAGGCTAGGCATCGCAGATACGCAGTATTTT.

This CDR3 reads CSVETDGCYEQYF. CDR3 sequence (DNA): TGCAGCGTTGAAACGGACGGATGCTACGAGCAGTACTTC. This sequence joins TRBV29-1 and TRBJ2-5, with D unclear. The DNA end favors TRBJ2-7, so the J call may be wrong. The CDR3 length is 13 residues. Germline CDR1 and CDR2: SQVTM and ANQGSEA.

This rearrangement joins TRBV7-2 to TRBJ2-5; D gene uncertain. V lost 5 bases, J lost 2 bases, and 12 bases lay in between. Germline V CDR1 and CDR2: SGHTA, FQGNSA. This CDR3 region has 14 residues. In DNA form, the CDR3 reads TGTGCCAGCAGCGCAGGACCTGCACAAGAGACCCAGTACTTC. Translated: CASSAGPAQETQYF.

CDR3 sequence (DNA): TGTGCCAGCTCTTACAGGAGAAACGAGCAGTACTTC. It codes for CASSYRRNEQYF. V is TRBV3-1 and J is TRBJ2-7; TRBD1 is a possible D gene (5 bases). The V end was cut by 8 bases, the J end by 5 bases, with 13 bases between. Germline values: CDR1 LGHDT, CDR2 YNNKEL (reference sequence). CDR3 length equals 12 residues.

This chain uses TRBV7-9 with TRBJ1-2; D gene unclear. The CDR3 is 12 amino acids. Trimming removed 1 base at V and 8 bases at J, with 8 bases between. Germline V CDR1 and CDR2: SEHNR, FQNEAQ (reference sequence). CDR3 region: CASSLGLLGYTF. The CDR3 region has the DNA TGTGCCAGCAGCTTAGGACTGCTCGGCTACACCTTC.

The J gene is TRBJ2-2, the V gene TRBV6-1; 9 bases agree with TRBD1. Germline trimming cut 5 bases from V and 3 bases from J; bases unmatched to any gene: 13. From germline, CDR1 is MNHNS and CDR2 SASEGT. The CDR3 spans 18 residues. CDR3 region: CASSPGQGSNLYTGELFF. CDR3 DNA: TGTGCCAGCAGTCCCGGACAGGGGTCGAATCTTTACACCGGGGAGCTGTTTTTT.

The chain couples TRBV10-3 to TRBJ2-1, with 7 bases fitting TRBD2. With 9 bases clipped from V and 1 base from J, the junction kept 6 bases outside the gene matches. The CDR3 is 14 residues long. Per the germline V gene, CDR1 is ENHRY and CDR2 is SYGVKD. CDR3 DNA sequence: TGTGCCATAGGGGCGGGAGAGTCCTACAATGAGCAGTTCTTC. This gives the protein CAIGAGESYNEQFF.

This clonotype was detected a few times. The chain has TRBV6-6 and TRBJ1-2, with D unclear. This CDR3 contains 14 residues. The V and J ends lost 1 base and 11 bases respectively, with 17 bases between them. The germline V gene encodes CDR1 MNHNY and CDR2 SVGAGI (reference sequence). The CDR3: CASSYFWESDGYTF. CDR3 coding DNA: TGTGCCAGCAGTTACTTCTGGGAGTCGGACGGTTACACCTTC.

This chain connects TRBV14 to TRBJ2-7; D is unclear. CDR3 length: 13 residues. Trimming removed 3 bases from V and 0 bases from J, with 6 bases in between. Germline loops: CDR1 SGHDN, CDR2 FVKESK. The CDR3 DNA sequence: TGTGCCAGCAGCCAGGGCTACTCCTACGAGCAGTACTTC. It codes for CASSQGYSYEQYF.

This clonotype was seen repeatedly, ten times or more. The rearrangement links TRBV10-3 to TRBJ1-5; D ambiguous. The germline V and J ends were trimmed by 3 bases and 3 bases, with 6 bases remaining between them. The CDR3 is made up of 13 amino acids. Germline V lookup: CDR1 ENHRY, CDR2 SYGVKD. CDR3 protein: CAISDLDNQPQHF. In nucleotides, the CDR3 is TGTGCCATCAGTGATTTGGACAATCAGCCCCAGCATTTT.

The genes are TRBV28 and TRBJ1-1, with 11 bases that match TRBD1. Germline V gene lookup returns CDR1 MDHEN and CDR2 SYDVKM. The CDR3 runs to 15 residues. Losses at the gene ends were 3 bases for V and 5 bases for J; bases not matched to a gene: 5. The CDR3 region has the DNA TGTGCCAGCAGTTTGGACAGGGGGCACGGAACTGAAGCTTTCTTT. Its protein product is CASSLDRGHGTEAFF.

V is TRBV20-1 and J is TRBJ2-7; 9 nucleotides match TRBD1. Germline V lookup: CDR1 DFQATT, CDR2 SNEGSKA (reference sequence). The CDR3 spans 13 residues. V shed 6 bases and J 4 bases; nucleotides not matched to a gene: 7. The DNA for the CDR3 is TGCAGTGCCCCGAGGACAGGGGAATACGAGCAGTACTTC. Amino acid sequence: CSAPRTGEYEQYF.

This clonotype was recorded many times. V and J are TRBV24-1 and TRBJ1-2; 7 bases map to TRBD1. The ends lost 4 bases at V and 0 bases at J; junction bases unmatched: 4. Germline V lookup: CDR1 KGHDR, CDR2 SFDVKD. CDR3 size: 15 residues. This CDR3 reads CATSERDSANYGYTF. Here the CDR3 DNA reads TGTGCCACCAGTGAAAGGGACAGCGCTAACTATGGCTACACCTTC.

This clonotype was observed a handful of times. V and J are TRBV7-8 and TRBJ1-1; D is uncertain. The CDR3 has 15 residues. V was shortened by 0 bases and J by 1 base, with 9 bases between the two germline ends. Germline assignment: CDR1 SGHVS and CDR2 FQNEAQ. CDR3 nucleotide sequence: TGTGCCAGCAGCTTAGCGGGTCGGGCGAACACTGAAGCTTTCTTT. Translating it yields CASSLAGRANTEAFF.

V and J are TRBV6-2 or TRBV6-3 and TRBJ2-1; 9 positions agree with TRBD2. With V trimmed by 0 bases and J by 8 bases, 5 bases remained unmatched. The germline V gene has CDR1 MNHEY and CDR2 SVGEGT. The length of the CDR3 is 15 residues. The CDR3 sequence is CASSYSRGRAHEQFF. DNA of the CDR3: TGTGCCAGCAGTTACTCTCGCGGGAGGGCCCATGAGCAGTTCTTC.

The rearrangement links TRBV7-6 to TRBJ1-3, with a possible D match to TRBD1 (6 bases). This CDR3 is 14 amino acids long. Trimming left V 5 bases short and J 0 bases short, with 8 bases between. CDR1 SGHVS and CDR2 FNYEAQ come from the germline V gene. The CDR3 loop is CASSRGGSGNTIYF. The DNA of the CDR3 is TGTGCCAGCAGCCGAGGGGGCTCTGGAAACACCATATATTTT.

The gene calls are TRBV7-9 and TRBJ2-2, with 8 positions matching TRBD1. With V trimmed by 2 bases and J by 1 base, 6 bases remained unmatched. This CDR3 is 17 amino acids long. Germline assignment: CDR1 SEHNR and CDR2 FQNEAQ (reference sequence). CDR3 nucleotide sequence: TGTGCCAGCAGCTTAAGGGGCGGGACAGGGAACACCGGGGAGCTGTTTTTT. This sequence encodes CASSLRGGTGNTGELFF.

The chain combines TRBV29-1 with TRBJ1-1, with D perhaps TRBD1 (6 bases). The V gene lost 3 bases and the J gene lost 2 bases, with 16 bases spanning the gap. This CDR3 region has 15 residues. The germline V gene has CDR1 SQVTM and CDR2 ANQGSEA. CDR3 sequence reads: CSVDEMEGGNTEAFF. In DNA, the CDR3 is TGCAGCGTTGATGAGATGGAGGGGGGAAACACTGAAGCTTTCTTT.

V and J are TRBV4-1 and TRBJ2-3; 9 nucleotides match TRBD1. Germline V CDR1 and CDR2: MGHRA, YSYEKL. The CDR3 sequence is 18 residues long. J lost 3 bases, V lost 1 base, and 11 bases had no gene match. CDR3: CASSQVPTGGIETDTQYF. In nucleotides, the CDR3 is TGCGCCAGCAGCCAAGTCCCTACAGGGGGCATAGAGACAGATACGCAGTATTTT.